The present TCR beta chain was sequenced within a study of identical twins. The CDR3 runs to 13 residues. The germline gives CDR1 DFQATT, CDR2 SNEGSKA (reference sequence). The germline V and J ends were trimmed by 0 bases and 11 bases, with 14 bases remaining between them. TCRdb re-called the 5' RACE reads with MiXCR, one entry per CDR3 protein. The sample comprises 700,000 or so distinct CDR3 sequences, around 20% of which are singletons, and around 4.4% rests with the top ten. This clonotype has more than one count but fewer than ten. The sample was also linked to a second study, of T cells expressing NK-cell markers. In that study: One observes that, in a few donors, these clonotypes were also the leading ones within the CD3+CD56-NKG2C+ fraction.

This clonotype originated in a woman under 30 in good health. The sequencing input was PBMCs. The genes are TRBV20-1 and TRBJ2-1; D remains unclear. CDR3 coding DNA: TGCAGTGCTAGAGATCTCGGGCAAACTAAGCAGTTCTTC. This sequence encodes CSARDLGQTKQFF.